This T cell receptor beta chain was retrieved from a study of cytomegalovirus exposure and HLA in healthy donors. Study as a whole: For the 300 to 450 genotyped donors, approximately 82% fell within the Caucasian-associated ancestry cluster. Study-level points and caveats: Analysis was carried out at a later point, and it linked a missense DCLRE1C variant to TCR beta V- and J-gene trimming.

V was shortened by 6 bases and J by 1 base, with 16 bases between the two germline ends. CDR3 length: 15 amino acids. Germline V lookup: CDR1 SGHVS, CDR2 FQNEAQ. Researchers ran the PCR with 60 Vbeta and 13 Jbeta primers. In the original processing: Later work found around 85 million unique TCR beta chains, with approximately 12 million shared. Some clones are missing from TCRdb's copy, which holds only in-frame ones; the method was immunoSEQ multiplex PCR. V, J and clone size were drawn from that table, and D and trimming were deduced from the DNA. This table holds 150,000 to 200,000 clones, over 60% found once. Remarks on this clone: Its antigen remains unknown.

The sample comprised PBMCs. This receptor was taken from a woman aged 40 to 50 in good health and CMV-seronegative. The chain is built from TRBV7-8 and TRBJ2-7, with no clear D. CDR3 in amino acids: CASRFLSGRSYEQYF. The DNA of the CDR3 is TGTGCCAGCAGATTCCTATCGGGTCGGTCCTACGAGCAGTACTTC.